Below, 28 T cell receptor beta chains from the same sample are listed, as sequenced in a study of regulatory T cells in long-lasting Graves disease. The authors built TCR beta libraries using iRepertoire HTBI primers and Arm-PCR of CDR3 regions. Each CDR3 protein gets one entry after TCRdb re-called the multiplex PCR reads with MiXCR. The repertoire includes approximately 350,000 distinct CDR3 sequences, 15% to 20% of them detected once, and 20% to 25% sits in the top ten. Indicated time point: newly diagnosed GD, antithyroid drugs for less than 3 months. RNA isolated from PBMCs was used to make the TCR library. These data were likewise used in another study, on T cells in Graves' hyperthyroidism and ophthalmopathy.

The sequences come from peripheral blood mononuclear cells (PBMCs), collected at new diagnosis, from a patient treated with antithyroid drugs. The source of these receptors is a woman in her late teens or twenties with Graves disease.

This clonotype has a count of ten or more. The chain employs TRBV30 and TRBJ2-1, with D tentatively TRBD2 (6 bases). V was trimmed by 1 base and J by 1 base, leaving 11 bases between them. CDR3 length: 15 residues. The V gene's germline CDR1 is GTSNPN and CDR2 SVGIG (reference sequence). The CDR3 DNA reads TGTGCCTGGAGTGCAGGGACTCCTTCCTACAATGAGCAGTTCTTC. It yields the protein CAWSAGTPSYNEQFF.

This clonotype was observed many times. The V call is TRBV20-1, the J call TRBJ2-3; D uncertain. This CDR3 is 15 amino acids long. The V and J ends lost 0 bases and 3 bases respectively, with 13 bases between them. Germline loops: CDR1 DFQATT, CDR2 SNEGSKA (reference sequence). The CDR3: CSARDRPAATDTQYF. Written as DNA, the CDR3 is TGCAGTGCTAGAGATCGCCCTGCAGCGACAGATACGCAGTATTTT.

This clonotype was seen a few times. The CDR3 protein is CASSQEAWTEAFF. Here the CDR3 DNA reads TGTGCCAGCAGCCAAGAGGCCTGGACAGAAGCTTTCTTT. V gene TRBV4-2 combines with J gene TRBJ1-1; D possibly corresponds to TRBD1 (5 bases). Germline CDR1 is LGHNA and CDR2 is YNFKEQ. The CDR3 is 13 amino acids. With 0 bases removed from V and 8 bases from J, the gap between germline ends came to 10 bases.

The V and J genes are TRBV20-1 and TRBJ2-1; 10 bases line up with TRBD2. The trim removed 2 bases at V and 4 bases at J, leaving 5 bases unmatched. The germline gives CDR1 DFQATT, CDR2 SNEGSKA (reference sequence). The CDR3 totals 15 residues. The DNA for the CDR3 is TGCAGTGCTAGACCACTAGCGGGATCATACAATGAGCAGTTCTTC. Translated, it gives CSARPLAGSYNEQFF.

This clonotype has just a few counts. The J gene is TRBJ1-1, the V gene TRBV19; D gene ambiguous. The V and J ends lost 2 bases and 4 bases respectively, with 8 bases between them. Germline-derived CDR1 and CDR2 are LNHDA and SQIVND (reference sequence). This CDR3 is 13 amino acids long. In nucleotides, the CDR3 is TGTGCCAGTAGTATAAGGCCTCGCACTGAAGCTTTCTTT. Translating it yields CASSIRPRTEAFF.

This clonotype was counted at least ten times. The J gene is TRBJ2-3, the V gene TRBV11-2; no clear D. Trimming removed 0 bases at V and 1 base at J, with 5 bases between. CDR1 and CDR2 from the germline V gene are SGHAT and FQNNGV. This CDR3 is built from 14 residues. The CDR3 loop is CASSLEPGTDTQYF. In DNA, the CDR3 is TGTGCCAGCAGCTTAGAGCCGGGCACAGATACGCAGTATTTT.

The genes are TRBV3-1 and TRBJ2-7, with D hard to call. Per the germline V gene, CDR1 is LGHDT and CDR2 is YNNKEL (reference sequence). V lost 1 base, J lost 3 bases, and 10 bases lay in between. The CDR3 has 14 amino acids. CDR3 DNA sequence: TGTGCCAGCAGCCAAGTTACGGCTGACTACGAGCAGTACTTC. Protein product: CASSQVTADYEQYF.

This clonotype was counted many times. This chain uses TRBV5-1 with TRBJ2-1; TRBD1 matches 9 bases. Germline V CDR1 and CDR2: SGHRS, YFSETQ. Trimming removed 5 bases from V and 8 bases from J; junction bases left unmatched: 2. The length of the CDR3 is 12 residues. CDR3 sequence (DNA): TGCGCCAGCAGGGACAGGGGTGATGAGCAGTTCTTC. This sequence encodes CASRDRGDEQFF.

This clonotype was observed many times. The J gene is TRBJ2-5, the V gene TRBV12-3 or TRBV12-4; no clear D. Trimming pared 0 bases from V and 5 bases from J, leaving 10 bases between. There are 14 residues in the CDR3. This chain's CDR3 is CASSLAGPLETQYF. The DNA for the CDR3 is TGTGCCAGCAGTTTAGCAGGCCCCTTGGAGACCCAGTACTTC.

The sample holds many counts of this clonotype. V gene TRBV28 combines with J gene TRBJ1-2; D is undetermined. The CDR3 consists of 12 residues. Trimming removed 4 bases at V and 7 bases at J, with 10 bases between. From germline, CDR1 is MDHEN and CDR2 SYDVKM. This CDR3 is CASSSPAGGYTF. CDR3 DNA sequence: TGTGCCAGCAGTTCGCCCGCGGGTGGCTACACCTTC.

This clonotype was found many times. The chain uses TRBV28 and TRBJ1-2, with D possibly TRBD1 on 5 matching bases. Germline V gene lookup returns CDR1 MDHEN and CDR2 SYDVKM. With 3 bases removed from V and 6 bases from J, the gap between germline ends came to 5 bases. The CDR3 sequence is 11 residues long. Here the CDR3 reads CASSFRDGYTF. CDR3 sequence (DNA): TGTGCCAGCAGTTTCAGGGATGGCTACACCTTC.

This clonotype was found many times. The chain employs TRBV30 and TRBJ1-5; no definite D call. The CDR3 runs to 16 residues. The V and J ends lost 2 bases and 0 bases respectively, with 14 bases between them. Germline values: CDR1 GTSNPN, CDR2 SVGIG (reference sequence). CDR3 loop: CAWSPLGLYSNQPQHF. The DNA for the CDR3 is TGTGCCTGGAGTCCCCTGGGGTTGTATAGCAATCAGCCCCAGCATTTT.

This clonotype was seen a few times. V gene TRBV10-3 combines with J gene TRBJ1-2; 10 bases are shared with TRBD1. V trimming: 5 bases; J trimming: 3 bases; junction bases outside the gene matches: 3. The CDR3 is made up of 14 amino acids. Germline-derived CDR1 and CDR2 are ENHRY and SYGVKD. This chain's CDR3 is CAISPGQGYYGYTF. CDR3 sequence (DNA): TGTGCCATCAGTCCGGGACAGGGGTACTATGGCTACACCTTC.

The sample holds many counts of this clonotype. The V gene is TRBV6-5, the J gene TRBJ1-2; no clear D gene. Per germline, CDR1 MNHEY and CDR2 SVGAGI. This CDR3 is built from 13 residues. The V and J ends lost 3 bases and 4 bases respectively, with 9 bases between them. CDR3 DNA sequence: TGTGCCAGCAGTTATGGGGAGAGCTATGGCTACACCTTC. Its translation: CASSYGESYGYTF.

This clonotype was observed many times. The rearrangement joins TRBV28 to TRBJ1-2; tentatively, D is TRBD1 (5 bases). This CDR3 is built from 13 residues. Trimming stripped 8 bases from V and 0 bases from J, with 10 bases between. The V gene's germline CDR1 is MDHEN and CDR2 SYDVKM. CDR3: CASGTASNYGYTF. CDR3 DNA: TGTGCCAGCGGGACGGCTTCTAACTATGGCTACACCTTC.

At least ten counts were recorded for this clonotype. The chain joins TRBV19 to TRBJ1-1; TRBD1 matches 9 bases. V lost 4 bases and J lost 0; bases outside the gene matches: 6. Looked up from germline, CDR1 is LNHDA and CDR2 is SQIVND (reference sequence). The CDR3 contains 16 residues. The CDR3 DNA sequence: TGTGCCAGTAGTAACGTCGGGACAGGGTTGAACACTGAAGCTTTCTTT. Translating gives CASSNVGTGLNTEAFF.

This clonotype was found a few times. The chain combines TRBV6-2 or TRBV6-3 with TRBJ1-2, with 10 bases aligning to TRBD1. Unmatched junction bases numbered 8, after V lost 11 bases and J lost 2 bases. Germline lookup yields CDR1 MNHEY and CDR2 SVGEGT. This CDR3 region has 14 residues. The CDR3 loop reads CAVDRGLLNYGYTF. In DNA, the CDR3 is TGTGCCGTCGACAGGGGGCTCTTAAACTATGGCTACACCTTC.

This clonotype was detected a few times. The chain links TRBV6-1 to TRBJ2-5; D is unclear. Germline V gene lookup returns CDR1 MNHNS and CDR2 SASEGT. V lost 3 bases to trimming and J lost 7 bases, with 12 bases between them. The length of the CDR3 is 13 residues. The CDR3 DNA reads as TGTGCCAGCAGTGACCGGGTTTTAGGGACCCAGTACTTC. This sequence encodes CASSDRVLGTQYF.

The genes are TRBV6-2 or TRBV6-3 and TRBJ2-1; TRBD1 matches at 8 bases. The DNA end is more similar to TRBJ2-5, so the J call may be wrong. In germline, CDR1 is MNHEY, CDR2 SVGEGT. The CDR3 has 22 residues. The CDR3 here is CASSYSKAGQAPYPVRSGTQYF. The CDR3 nucleotides read TGTGCCAGCAGTTACTCGAAGGCGGGACAGGCACCATACCCAGTGAGGTCCGGGACCCAGTACTTC.

This clonotype was found many times. The chain carries TRBV6-1 and TRBJ2-7; TRBD1 agrees at 9 bases. Germline trimming cut 7 bases from V and 6 bases from J; bases unmatched to any gene: 25. This CDR3 has 19 amino acids. Germline loops: CDR1 MNHNS, CDR2 SASEGT. The CDR3, as DNA: TGTGCCAGCAAGCCCGTCTGGATCCGAAGCCGGACAGGGGATCTCGAGCAGTACTTC. It translates to CASKPVWIRSRTGDLEQYF.

This clonotype was seen a few times. This chain links TRBV12-5 with TRBJ1-3; D unclear. The germline V gene has CDR1 LGHNT and CDR2 FRNRAP. The CDR3 totals 16 residues. Between the trimmed V and J ends, which lost 3 bases and 3 bases, there was a span of 15 bases. The CDR3 DNA sequence: TGTGCTAGTGGTTTAAGCGGTGCGGGCCTTGGAAACACCATATATTTT. It is translated as CASGLSGAGLGNTIYF.

The chain has TRBV19 and TRBJ2-2; D perhaps matches TRBD1 (6 bases). Per germline, CDR1 LNHDA and CDR2 SQIVND (reference sequence). With 8 bases removed from V and 4 bases from J, the gap between germline ends came to 17 bases. This CDR3 has 15 amino acids. CDR3 sequence reads: CASSRGQGRTGELFF. CDR3 nucleotide sequence: TGTGCCAGTTCCCGAGGGCAGGGGCGCACCGGGGAGCTGTTTTTT.

As to this clonotype: The missing conserved phenylalanine or tryptophan at the end of this CDR3 makes a read error likely. No DNA is shown, since the ends of the CDR3 on it are uncertain; the CDR3 is the one TCRdb lists. The J gene is TRBJ2-3, the V gene TRBV15; TRBD1 is the table's D call and was not checked against the DNA. The CDR3 is 14 residues long, ends included. Germline lookup yields CDR1 LNHNV and CDR2 YYDKDF (reference sequence). CDR3 residues: CATSRERDKKGLGL.

Ten or more counts support this clonotype. The chain carries TRBV6-5 and TRBJ2-7; D is possibly TRBD2 (5 bases). V was clipped by 0 bases and J by 3 bases, with 12 bases between them. Germline lookup yields CDR1 MNHEY and CDR2 SVGAGI. This CDR3 comprises 15 residues. As DNA, the CDR3 is TGTGCCAGCAGTTACTCGACGAACGGGATCTACGAGCAGTACTTC. This translates into CASSYSTNGIYEQYF.

This clonotype was picked up many times. The chain has TRBV18 and TRBJ1-1; TRBD1 might be the D (5 bases). CDR3 length: 16 amino acids. Germline lookup yields CDR1 KGHSH and CDR2 LQKENI. Trimming removed 11 bases from V and 1 base from J, with 23 bases in between. CDR3: CAASRERQPGNTEAFF. In DNA form, the CDR3 reads TGTGCCGCTTCTCGGGAAAGACAGCCGGGGAACACTGAAGCTTTCTTT.

Of note for this clonotype: This likely reflects a read error, since a far larger clone is one base away. The rearrangement joins TRBV11-1 to TRBJ2-3; 8 bases fit TRBD1. The DNA end is more similar to TRBJ2-7, so the J call may be wrong. The CDR3 length is 15 residues. Per germline, CDR1 SGHAT and CDR2 FQDESV (reference sequence). CDR3 sequence reads: CACSLAGQGSYEQYF. The CDR3 bases are TGTGCCTGCAGCTTGGCCGGACAGGGTTCCTACGAGCAGTACTTC.

This clonotype has a count of ten or more. V gene TRBV12-3 or TRBV12-4 combines with J gene TRBJ2-5; 7 bases agree with TRBD2. The CDR3 consists of 14 residues. V lost 3 bases and J lost 5; bases outside the gene matches: 6. The CDR3 sequence: CASSFSGKGETQYF. The CDR3 DNA reads TGTGCCAGCAGTTTCAGCGGGAAGGGGGAGACCCAGTACTTC.

The table lists this clonotype with many counts. The CDR3 is CASSLGTEDTQYF. The DNA of the CDR3 is TGTGCCAGCAGCTTGGGGACTGAGGATACGCAGTATTTT. The chain recombines TRBV5-5 with TRBJ2-3; D is perhaps TRBD2 (5 bases). V was shortened by 0 bases and J by 6 bases, with 8 bases between the two germline ends. The CDR3 has 13 amino acids. Germline values: CDR1 SGHKS, CDR2 YYEKEE (reference sequence).